What follows is one T cell receptor (beta chain) and its context. The antigen is unknown. The sample has other DNA sequences that encode this CDR3 too. This sample is drawn from a study of graft-versus-host responses after intestinal transplantation. The assay was immunoSEQ multiplex PCR, and TCRdb's table has in-frame clones only and misses some. The data contain 75,000 to 100,000 clones, around 90% of them singletons. Study-level results: GvH clones were identified in recipient marrow, with some first appearing in ileum or blood.

V was pared by 4 bases and J by 5 bases, with 4 bases of the junction left unmatched. The CDR3 spans 14 residues. Germline V CDR1 and CDR2: MGHRA, YSYEKL. Sequencing used PBMCs, obtained around 450 days after intestinal transplant. The V call is TRBV4-1, the J call TRBJ1-1; TRBD1 agrees at 10 bases. The source is a human patient who received an intestinal transplant, so some T cells may come from the graft donor. The CDR3 region is CASSPGQGGTEAFF. The CDR3 nucleotides read TGCGCCAGCAGCCCCGGACAGGGGGGGACTGAAGCTTTCTTT.